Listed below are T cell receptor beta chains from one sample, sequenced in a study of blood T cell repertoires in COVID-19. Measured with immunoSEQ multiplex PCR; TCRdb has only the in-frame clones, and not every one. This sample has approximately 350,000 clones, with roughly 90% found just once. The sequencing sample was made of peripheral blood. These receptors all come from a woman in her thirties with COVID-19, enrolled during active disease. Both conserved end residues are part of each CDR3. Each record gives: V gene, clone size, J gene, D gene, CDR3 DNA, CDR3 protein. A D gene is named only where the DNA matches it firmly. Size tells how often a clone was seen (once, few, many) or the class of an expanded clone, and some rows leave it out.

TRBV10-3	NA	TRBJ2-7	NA	TGTGCCATCAGTGACCGGGACACCTTACCGTCCTACGAGCAGTACTTC	CAISDRDTLPSYEQYF
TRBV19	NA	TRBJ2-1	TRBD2	TGTGCCAGTAGTATAGAAAGGTGGACTAGCGGGAGCAATGAGCAGTTCTTC	CASSIERWTSGSNEQFF
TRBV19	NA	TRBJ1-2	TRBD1	TGTGCCAGTAGTATAGCTTTAGGGGGCCATGGCTACACCTTC	CASSIALGGHGYTF
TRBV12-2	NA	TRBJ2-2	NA	TGTGCAAGTCGCTTAACTAGGGCAAAGACGAACACCGGGGAGCTGTTTTTT	CASRLTRAKTNTGELFF
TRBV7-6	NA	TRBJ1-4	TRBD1	TGTGCCAGCAGTCCAAGAACAGGGGGGGTGAAGGAAAAACTGTTTTTT	CASSPRTGGVKEKLFF
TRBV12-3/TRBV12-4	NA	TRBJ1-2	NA	TGTGCCAGCAGTTGGGAGCCCTATGGCTACACCTTC	CASSWEPYGYTF
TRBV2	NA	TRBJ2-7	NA	TGTGCCAGCAGTGAGTACCGGGACATGCCCTACGAGCAGTACTTC	CASSEYRDMPYEQYF
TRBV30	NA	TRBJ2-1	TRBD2	TGTGCCTGGACCATGGGGCTAGCGGGATACAATGAGCAGTTCTTC	CAWTMGLAGYNEQFF
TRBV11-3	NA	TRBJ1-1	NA	TGTGCCAGCAGCTTCAAGGGGTTTGAAGCTTTCTTT	CASSFKGFEAFF
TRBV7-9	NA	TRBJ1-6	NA	TGTGCCAGCAGCTTCGGGGGTGATAATTCACCCCTCCACTTT	CASSFGGDNSPLHF
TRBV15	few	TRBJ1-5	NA	TGTGCCACCAGCAGAGGAACGGGGAGCAATCAGCCCCAGCATTTT	CATSRGTGSNQPQHF
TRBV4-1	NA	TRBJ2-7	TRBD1	TGCGCCAGCAGCCTTGCTTATCATGTGACCAGGGGGTCCTACGAGCAGTACTTC	CASSLAYHVTRGSYEQYF
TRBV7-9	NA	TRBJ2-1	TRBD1	TGTGCCAGCAGCTTCACCTCCCGGACAGGCTACAATGAGCAGTTCTTC	CASSFTSRTGYNEQFF
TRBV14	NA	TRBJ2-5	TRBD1	TGTGCCAGCAGCCCCCAAGTCGGGACAGGGTCCCAAGAGACCCAGTACTTC	CASSPQVGTGSQETQYF
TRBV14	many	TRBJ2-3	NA	TGTGCCAGCAGCCAAGCCCCGACAATTACTAGTGCAGATACGCAGTATTTT	CASSQAPTITSADTQYF
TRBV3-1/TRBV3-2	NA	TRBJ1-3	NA	TGTGCCAGCAGCCGCCTAAGCTCTGGAAACACCATATATTTT	CASSRLSSGNTIYF
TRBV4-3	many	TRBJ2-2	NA	TGCGCCAGCAGCCAAGAGGCGCCCGGGGGTAGCACCGGGGAGCTGTTTTTT	CASSQEAPGGSTGELFF
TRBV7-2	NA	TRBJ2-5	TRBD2	TGTGCCAGCAGCTCACCGGCCGGGACTAGCATCCGGGAGACCCAGTACTTC	CASSSPAGTSIRETQYF
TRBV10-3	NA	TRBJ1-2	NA	TGTGCCATCAGTGATGCGGGGCCCCATGGCTACACCTTC	CAISDAGPHGYTF
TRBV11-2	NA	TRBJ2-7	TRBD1	TGTGCCAGCAGCCAGGGACAGGGCGTATTCTACGAGCAGTACTTC	CASSQGQGVFYEQYF
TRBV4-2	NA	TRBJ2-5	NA	TGTGCCAGCAGCCAAGACCGGAGGGAGACCCAGTACTTC	CASSQDRRETQYF
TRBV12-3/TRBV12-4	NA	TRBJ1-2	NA	TGTGCCATTTTAGGGGAAACTAACTATGGCTACACCTTC	CAILGETNYGYTF
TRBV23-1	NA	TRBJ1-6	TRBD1	TGCGCCAGCAGTTCTTGGGACAGGGGAAAGAATTCACCCCTCCACTTT	CASSSWDRGKNSPLHF
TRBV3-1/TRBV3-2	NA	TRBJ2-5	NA	TGTGCCAGCAGCCAAGATTATGCGGGTTCGTACCAAGAGACCCAGTACTTC	CASSQDYAGSYQETQYF
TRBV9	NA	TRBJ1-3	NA	TGTGCCAGCAGGGAGGGGAACTCTGGAAACACCATATATTTT	CASREGNSGNTIYF
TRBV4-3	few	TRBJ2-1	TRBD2	TGCGCCAGCAGGAGGACTAGCAGCCTTGAGCAGTTCTTC	CASRRTSSLEQFF
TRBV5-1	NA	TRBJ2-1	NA	TGCGCCAGCAGTTTCCCAGGGGTGGATGAGCAGTTCTTC	CASSFPGVDEQFF
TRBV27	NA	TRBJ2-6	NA	TGTGCCAGCGCGTTCACGTGGGCGACGCTGAGTCCAACGAGCTCTGGGGCCAACGTCCTGACTTTC	CASAFTWATLSPTSSGANVLTF
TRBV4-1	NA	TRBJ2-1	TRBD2	TGCGCCAGCAGCCAGGGACTAGCGGGGGCAAATGAGCAGTTCTTC	CASSQGLAGANEQFF
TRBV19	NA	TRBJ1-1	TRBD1	TGTGCCAGTAGTAGACAGGGGGACACTGAAGCTTTCTTT	CASSRQGDTEAFF
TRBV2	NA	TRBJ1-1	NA	TGTGCCACCCGGAACTTAATAGTGGGGGCAGCTTTCTTT	CATRNLIVGAAFF
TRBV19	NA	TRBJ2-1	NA	TGTGCCAGTAGTGACAGGAGTAGAGGTTCCTACAATGAGCAGTTCTTC	CASSDRSRGSYNEQFF
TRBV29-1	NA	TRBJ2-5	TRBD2	TGCAGCCTATACATAGCGGGAGGGCGGGAGACCCAGTACTTC	CSLYIAGGRETQYF
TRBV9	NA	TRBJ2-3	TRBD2	TGTGCCAGCAGCGTGGCTAGCGGGAGGATGCAGTATTTT	CASSVASGRMQYF
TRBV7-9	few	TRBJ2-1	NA	TGTGCCAGCAGTTTAGGTACCGGGTACAATGAGCAGTTCTTC	CASSLGTGYNEQFF
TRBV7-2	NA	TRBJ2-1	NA	TGTGCCAGCAGCTTAGGCTATTCAGGGGCGCCGTTCTTC	CASSLGYSGAPFF
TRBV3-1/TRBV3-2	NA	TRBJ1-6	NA	TGTGCCAGCAGCGGCCCAAAGCCCCGGAACAGCTATAATTCACCCCTCCACTTT	CASSGPKPRNSYNSPLHF
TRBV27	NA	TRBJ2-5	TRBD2	TGTGCCAGCAGTCAAGAAAAGTCGTACGGGCGGGGGCAAGAGACCCAGTACTTC	CASSQEKSYGRGQETQYF
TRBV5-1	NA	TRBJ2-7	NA	TGCGCCAGCAGCTTGGTAGACAGACTTACCTACGAGCAGTACTTC	CASSLVDRLTYEQYF
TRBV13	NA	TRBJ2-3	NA	TGTGCCAGCAGTGCTGCGCGGGGACCCACAGATACGCAGTATTTT	CASSAARGPTDTQYF
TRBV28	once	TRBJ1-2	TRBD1	TGTGCCAGCAGTGTGGGACAGGGGTTTGGCTACACCTTC	CASSVGQGFGYTF
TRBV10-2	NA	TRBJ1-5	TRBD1	TGCGCCAGCAACCCCATTGGGACAGGGGGCAAACAGCCCCAGCATTTT	CASNPIGTGGKQPQHF
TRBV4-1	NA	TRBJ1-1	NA	TGCGCCAGCAGCCAAGAAACAGGCCCTTTTGGAGCTTTCTTT	CASSQETGPFGAFF
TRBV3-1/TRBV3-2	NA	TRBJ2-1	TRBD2	TGTGCCAGCAGCCCAGGCGGGGGGGCAAAGGAGCAGTTCTTC	CASSPGGGAKEQFF
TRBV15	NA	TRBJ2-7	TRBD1	TGTGCCACCAGCAGCCCCGACAGGGCTGCGGGGCAGTACTTC	CATSSPDRAAGQYF
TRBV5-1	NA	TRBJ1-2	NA	TGCGCCAGCAGCTTGGAGGGGATGGATGGCTACACCTTC	CASSLEGMDGYTF
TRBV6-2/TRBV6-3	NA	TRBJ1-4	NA	TGTGCCAGCAGTTATTTACAGGGCGGATCTGATGAAAAACTGTTTTTT	CASSYLQGGSDEKLFF
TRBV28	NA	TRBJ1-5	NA	TGTGCCAGCAGTTGGTTCAGGCAGGGTGACTCCCAGCATTTT	CASSWFRQGDSQHF
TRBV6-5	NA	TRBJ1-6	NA	TGTGCCAGCAGTTACGATGGGGCTGATTCACCCCTCCACTTT	CASSYDGADSPLHF
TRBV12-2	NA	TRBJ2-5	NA	TGTGCAAGTCCCCCTCCTTTGTGGTGTCGGTGGGAGTTCCAAGAGACCCAGTACTTC	CASPPPLWCRWEFQETQYF
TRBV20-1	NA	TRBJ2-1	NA	TGCAGTACACCCTGGGGCTTAGGGCAGTTCTTC	CSTPWGLGQFF
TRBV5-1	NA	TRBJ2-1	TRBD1	TGCGCCAGCAGCCAGACCGGGACAGGGGTTGATGAGCAGTTCTTC	CASSQTGTGVDEQFF
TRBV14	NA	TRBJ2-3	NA	TGTGCCAGCAGCAGACGAACGGGACTCCCGGGGCCAGATACGCAGTATTTT	CASSRRTGLPGPDTQYF